This paragraph covers one T cell receptor (beta chain) sequence. The sample is drawn from a study of blood T cell repertoires in COVID-19. Some clones are missing from TCRdb's copy, which holds only in-frame ones; the method was immunoSEQ multiplex PCR. The table records 150,000 or so clones, around 84% of them present only once. This CDR3 region has 16 residues. Trimming pared 4 bases from V and 0 bases from J, leaving 12 bases between. Looked up from germline, CDR1 is LGHDT and CDR2 is YNNKEL (reference sequence). Each participant's cohort was designated according to participant-reported clinical history.

This sequence joins TRBV3-1 (or the pseudogene TRBV3-2) and TRBJ2-2, with TRBD2 as a possible D gene (6 bases). Sequenced sample: PBMCs or T cells enriched from blood (not recorded which). This clonotype was sampled from a woman aged 45-65 years who had recovered from COVID-19. The CDR3 here is CASSLRRGSNTGELFF. In DNA, the CDR3 is TGTGCCAGCAGCCTAAGACGGGGGTCGAACACCGGGGAGCTGTTTTTT.